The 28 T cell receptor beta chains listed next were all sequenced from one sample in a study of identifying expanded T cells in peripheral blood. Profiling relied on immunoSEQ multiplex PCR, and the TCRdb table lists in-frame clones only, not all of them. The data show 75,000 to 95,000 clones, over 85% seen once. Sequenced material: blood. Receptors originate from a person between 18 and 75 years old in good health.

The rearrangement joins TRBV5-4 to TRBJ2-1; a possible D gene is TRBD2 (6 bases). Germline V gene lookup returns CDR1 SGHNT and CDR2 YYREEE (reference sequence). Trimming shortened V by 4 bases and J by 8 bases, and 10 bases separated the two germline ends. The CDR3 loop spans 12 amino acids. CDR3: CASSPWEDEQFF. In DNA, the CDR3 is TGTGCCAGCAGCCCGTGGGAGGATGAGCAGTTCTTC. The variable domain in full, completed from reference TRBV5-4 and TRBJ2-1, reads ETGVTQSPTHLIKTRGQQVTLRCSSQSGHNTVSWYQQALGQGPQFIFQYYREEENGRGNFPPRFSGLQFPNYSSELNVNALELDDSALYLCASSPWEDEQFFGPGTRLTVL.

The DNA for the CDR3 is TGTGCCAGCAGCTCCCCTGGGGTCAACTCTGGAAACACCATATATTTT. Its protein is CASSSPGVNSGNTIYF. The chain recombines TRBV5-4 with TRBJ1-3, with D unclear. V was trimmed by 3 bases and J by 0 bases, leaving 13 bases between them. Germline-derived CDR1 and CDR2 are SGHNT and YYREEE (reference sequence). This CDR3 is 16 amino acids long.

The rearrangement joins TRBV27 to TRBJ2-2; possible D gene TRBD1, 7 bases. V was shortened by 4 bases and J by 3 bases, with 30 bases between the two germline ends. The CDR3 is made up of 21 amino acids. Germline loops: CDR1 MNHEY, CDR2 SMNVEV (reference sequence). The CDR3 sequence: CASSSLDRAGGSYGDTGELFF. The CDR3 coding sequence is TGTGCCAGCAGTTCGCTCGACCGGGCAGGGGGGTCTTACGGGGACACCGGGGAGCTGTTTTTT.

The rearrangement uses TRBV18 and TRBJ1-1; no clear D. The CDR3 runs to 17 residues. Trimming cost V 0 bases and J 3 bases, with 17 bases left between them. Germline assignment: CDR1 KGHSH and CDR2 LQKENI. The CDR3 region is CASSPPNSWGWDTEAFF. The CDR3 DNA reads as TGTGCCAGCTCACCACCGAATAGCTGGGGATGGGACACTGAAGCTTTCTTT.

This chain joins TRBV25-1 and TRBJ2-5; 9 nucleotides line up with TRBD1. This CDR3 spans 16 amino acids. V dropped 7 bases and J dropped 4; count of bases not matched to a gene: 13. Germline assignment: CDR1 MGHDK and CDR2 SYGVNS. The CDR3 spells CASTKAGTGSRETQYF. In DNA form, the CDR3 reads TGTGCCAGCACAAAAGCGGGGACAGGGTCGAGAGAGACCCAGTACTTC. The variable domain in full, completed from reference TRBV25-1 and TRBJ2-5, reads EADIYQTPRYLVIGTGKKITLECSQTMGHDKMYWYQQDPGMELHLIHYSYGVNSTEKGDLSSESTVSRIRTEHFPLTLESARPSHTSQYLCASTKAGTGSRETQYFGPGTRLLVL.

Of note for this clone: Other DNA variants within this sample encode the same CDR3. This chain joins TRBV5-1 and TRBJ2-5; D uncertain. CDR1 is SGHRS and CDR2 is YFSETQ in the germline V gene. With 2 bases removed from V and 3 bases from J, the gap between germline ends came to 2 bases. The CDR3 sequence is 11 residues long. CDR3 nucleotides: TGCGCCAGCAGCTTAGAAGAGACCCAGTACTTC. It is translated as CASSLEETQYF. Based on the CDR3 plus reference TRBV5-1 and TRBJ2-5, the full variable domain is KAGVTQTPRYLIKTRGQQVTLSCSPISGHRSVSWYQQTPGQGLQFLFEYFSETQRNKGNFPGRFSGRQFSNSRSEMNVSTLELGDSALYLCASSLEETQYFGPGTRLLVL.

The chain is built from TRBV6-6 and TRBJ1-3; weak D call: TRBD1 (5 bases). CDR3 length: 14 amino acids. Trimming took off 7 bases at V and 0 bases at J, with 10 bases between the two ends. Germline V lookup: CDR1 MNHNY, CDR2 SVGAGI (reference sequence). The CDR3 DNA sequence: TGTGCCAGCAAGCCGACAGCCTCTGGAAACACCATATATTTT. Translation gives CASKPTASGNTIYF.

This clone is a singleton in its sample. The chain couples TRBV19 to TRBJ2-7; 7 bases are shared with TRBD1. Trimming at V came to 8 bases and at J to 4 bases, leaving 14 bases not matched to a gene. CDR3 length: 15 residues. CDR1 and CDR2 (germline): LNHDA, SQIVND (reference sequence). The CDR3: CASRSGVTGSYEQYF. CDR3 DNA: TGTGCCAGTCGTTCAGGGGTGACAGGGTCGTACGAGCAGTACTTC.

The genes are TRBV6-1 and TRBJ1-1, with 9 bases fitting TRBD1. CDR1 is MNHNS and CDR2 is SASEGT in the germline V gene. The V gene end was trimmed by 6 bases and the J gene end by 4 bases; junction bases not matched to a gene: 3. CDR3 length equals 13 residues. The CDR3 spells CASSGTGSTEAFF. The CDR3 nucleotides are TGTGCCAGCAGCGGGACAGGGAGCACTGAAGCTTTCTTT.

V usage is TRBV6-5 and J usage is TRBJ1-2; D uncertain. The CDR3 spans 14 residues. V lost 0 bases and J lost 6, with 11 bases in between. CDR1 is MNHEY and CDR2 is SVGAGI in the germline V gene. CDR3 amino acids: CASSYSPRPDGYTF. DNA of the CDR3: TGTGCCAGCAGTTACTCCCCCCGGCCGGATGGCTACACCTTC.

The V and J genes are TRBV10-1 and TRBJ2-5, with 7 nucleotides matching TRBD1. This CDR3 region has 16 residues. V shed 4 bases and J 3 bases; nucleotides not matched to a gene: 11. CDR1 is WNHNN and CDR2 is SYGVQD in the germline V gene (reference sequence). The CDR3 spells CASSAPAGTEEETQYF. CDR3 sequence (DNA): TGCGCCAGCAGTGCTCCAGCCGGGACAGAAGAAGAGACCCAGTACTTC.

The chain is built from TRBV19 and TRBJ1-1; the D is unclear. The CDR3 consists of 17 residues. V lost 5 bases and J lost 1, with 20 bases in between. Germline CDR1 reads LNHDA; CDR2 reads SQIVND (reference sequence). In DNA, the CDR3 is TGTGCCAGTAGTCCCCGTCCCGGCAGCTCCAAGAACACTGAAGCTTTCTTT. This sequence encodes CASSPRPGSSKNTEAFF.

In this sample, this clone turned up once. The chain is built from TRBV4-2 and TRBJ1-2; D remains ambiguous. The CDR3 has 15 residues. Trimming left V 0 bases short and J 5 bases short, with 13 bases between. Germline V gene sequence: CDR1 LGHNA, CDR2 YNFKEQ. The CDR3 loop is CASSQEHAKIYGYTF. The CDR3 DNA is TGTGCCAGCAGCCAAGAACACGCCAAGATATATGGCTACACCTTC.

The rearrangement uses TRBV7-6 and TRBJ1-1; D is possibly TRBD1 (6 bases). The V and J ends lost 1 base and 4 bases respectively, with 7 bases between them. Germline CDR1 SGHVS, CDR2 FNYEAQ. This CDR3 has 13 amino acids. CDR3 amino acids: CASSLGGATEAFF. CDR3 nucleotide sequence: TGTGCCAGCAGCTTAGGGGGGGCCACTGAAGCTTTCTTT.

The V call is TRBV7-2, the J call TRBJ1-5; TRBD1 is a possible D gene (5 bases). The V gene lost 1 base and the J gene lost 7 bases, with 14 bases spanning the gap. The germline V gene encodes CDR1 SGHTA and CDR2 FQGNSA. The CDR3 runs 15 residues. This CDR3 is CASSLVGRVDQPQHF. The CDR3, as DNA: TGTGCCAGCAGCTTAGTGGGCAGGGTGGACCAGCCCCAGCATTTT.

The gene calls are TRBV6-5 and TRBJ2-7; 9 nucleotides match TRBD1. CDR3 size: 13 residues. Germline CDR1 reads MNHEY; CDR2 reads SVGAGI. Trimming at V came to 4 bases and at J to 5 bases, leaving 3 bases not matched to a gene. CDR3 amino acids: CASSSDRGHEQYF. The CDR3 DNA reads TGTGCCAGCAGTTCGGACAGGGGCCACGAGCAGTACTTC.

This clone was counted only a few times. In DNA form, the CDR3 reads TGTGCCAGCAGCGCCGGGGACAGGCGAGGAGGAAACACCATATATTTT. Translated, it gives CASSAGDRRGGNTIYF. The chain links TRBV9 to TRBJ1-3, with 8 bases that match TRBD1. The CDR3 covers 16 residues. Germline V lookup: CDR1 SGDLS, CDR2 YYNGEE. V shed 3 bases, J shed 4 bases, and the junction held 9 bases outside the gene matches.

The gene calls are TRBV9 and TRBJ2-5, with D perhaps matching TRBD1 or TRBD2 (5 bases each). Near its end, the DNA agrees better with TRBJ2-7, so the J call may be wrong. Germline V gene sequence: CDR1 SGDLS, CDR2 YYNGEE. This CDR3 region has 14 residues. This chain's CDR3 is CASSDRDGSYEQYF. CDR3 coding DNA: TGTGCCAGCAGCGACCGGGACGGATCCTACGAGCAGTACTTC.

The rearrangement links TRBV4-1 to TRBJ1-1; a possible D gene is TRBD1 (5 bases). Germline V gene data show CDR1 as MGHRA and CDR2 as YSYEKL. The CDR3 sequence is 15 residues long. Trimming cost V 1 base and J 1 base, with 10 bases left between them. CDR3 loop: CASSQGAGGNTEAFF. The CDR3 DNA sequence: TGCGCCAGCAGCCAAGGGGCGGGGGGGAACACTGAAGCTTTCTTT.

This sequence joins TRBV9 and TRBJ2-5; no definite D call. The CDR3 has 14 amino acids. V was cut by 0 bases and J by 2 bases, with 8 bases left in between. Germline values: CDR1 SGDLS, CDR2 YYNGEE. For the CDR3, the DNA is TGTGCCAGCAGCGTAGCCGCTAGGCAAGAGACCCAGTACTTC. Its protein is CASSVAARQETQYF.

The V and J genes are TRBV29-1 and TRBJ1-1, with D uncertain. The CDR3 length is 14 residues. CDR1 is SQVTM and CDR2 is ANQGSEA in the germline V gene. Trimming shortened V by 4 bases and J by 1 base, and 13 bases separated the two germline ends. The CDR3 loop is CSVVRWDSNTEAFF. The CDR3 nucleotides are TGCAGCGTTGTTCGGTGGGATTCGAACACTGAAGCTTTCTTT. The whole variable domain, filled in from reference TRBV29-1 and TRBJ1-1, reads SAVISQKPSRDICQRGTSLTIQCQVDSQVTMMFWYRQQPGQSLTLIATANQGSEATYESGFVIDKFPISRPNLTFSTLTVSNMSPEDSSIYLCSVVRWDSNTEAFFGQGTRLTVV.

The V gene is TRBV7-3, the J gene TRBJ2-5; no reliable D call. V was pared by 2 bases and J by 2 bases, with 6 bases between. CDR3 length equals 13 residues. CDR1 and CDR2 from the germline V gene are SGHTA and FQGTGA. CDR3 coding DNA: TGTGCCAGCAGCTTATCCCCACAAGAGACCCAGTACTTC. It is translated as CASSLSPQETQYF. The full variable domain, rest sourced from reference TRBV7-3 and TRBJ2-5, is GAGVSQTPSNKVTEKGKYVELRCDPISGHTALYWYRQSLGQGPEFLIYFQGTGAADDSGLPNDRFFAVRPEGSVSTLKIQRTERGDSAVYLCASSLSPQETQYFGPGTRLLVL.

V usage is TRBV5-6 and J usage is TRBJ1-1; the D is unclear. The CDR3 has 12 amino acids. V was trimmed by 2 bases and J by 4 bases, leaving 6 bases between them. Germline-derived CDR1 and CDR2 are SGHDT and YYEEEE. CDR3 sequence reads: CASSFWGTEAFF. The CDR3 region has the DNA TGTGCCAGCAGCTTCTGGGGCACTGAAGCTTTCTTT.

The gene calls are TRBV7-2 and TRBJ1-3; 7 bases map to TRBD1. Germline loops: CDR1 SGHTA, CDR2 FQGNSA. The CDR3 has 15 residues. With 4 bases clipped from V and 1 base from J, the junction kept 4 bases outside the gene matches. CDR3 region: CASSYYRGSGNTIYF. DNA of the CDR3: TGTGCCAGCAGCTACTACAGGGGTTCTGGAAACACCATATATTTT.

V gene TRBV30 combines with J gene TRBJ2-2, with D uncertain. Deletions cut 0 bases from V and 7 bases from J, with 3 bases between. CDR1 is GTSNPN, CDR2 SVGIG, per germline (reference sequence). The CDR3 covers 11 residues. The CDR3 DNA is TGTGCCTGGAGTGTTAACGGGGAGCTGTTTTTT. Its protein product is CAWSVNGELFF.

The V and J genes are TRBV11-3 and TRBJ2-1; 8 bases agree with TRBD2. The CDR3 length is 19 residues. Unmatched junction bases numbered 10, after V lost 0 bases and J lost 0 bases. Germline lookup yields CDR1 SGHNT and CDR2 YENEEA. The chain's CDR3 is CASSLDGLAGRSSYNEQFF. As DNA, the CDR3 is TGTGCCAGCAGCTTAGATGGTCTAGCGGGCCGGAGCTCCTACAATGAGCAGTTCTTC.

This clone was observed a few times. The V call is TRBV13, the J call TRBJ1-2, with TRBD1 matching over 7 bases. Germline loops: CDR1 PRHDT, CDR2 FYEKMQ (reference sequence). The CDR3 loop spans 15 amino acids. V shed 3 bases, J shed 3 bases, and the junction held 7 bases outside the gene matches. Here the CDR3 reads CASSFRDREYYGYTF. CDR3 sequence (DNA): TGTGCCAGCAGCTTCCGGGACAGAGAATACTATGGCTACACCTTC. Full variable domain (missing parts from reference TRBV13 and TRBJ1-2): AAGVIQSPRHLIKEKRETATLKCYPIPRHDTVYWYQQGPGQDPQFLISFYEKMQSDKGSIPDRFSAQQFSDYHSELNMSSLELGDSALYFCASSFRDREYYGYTFGSGTRLTVV.

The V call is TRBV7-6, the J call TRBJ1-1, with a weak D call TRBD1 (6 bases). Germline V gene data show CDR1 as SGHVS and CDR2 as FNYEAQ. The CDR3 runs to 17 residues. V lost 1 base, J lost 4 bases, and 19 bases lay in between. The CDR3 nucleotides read TGTGCCAGCAGCTTAGTCGCCGCAGGGGTGGTGGGCACTGAAGCTTTCTTT. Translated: CASSLVAAGVVGTEAFF.